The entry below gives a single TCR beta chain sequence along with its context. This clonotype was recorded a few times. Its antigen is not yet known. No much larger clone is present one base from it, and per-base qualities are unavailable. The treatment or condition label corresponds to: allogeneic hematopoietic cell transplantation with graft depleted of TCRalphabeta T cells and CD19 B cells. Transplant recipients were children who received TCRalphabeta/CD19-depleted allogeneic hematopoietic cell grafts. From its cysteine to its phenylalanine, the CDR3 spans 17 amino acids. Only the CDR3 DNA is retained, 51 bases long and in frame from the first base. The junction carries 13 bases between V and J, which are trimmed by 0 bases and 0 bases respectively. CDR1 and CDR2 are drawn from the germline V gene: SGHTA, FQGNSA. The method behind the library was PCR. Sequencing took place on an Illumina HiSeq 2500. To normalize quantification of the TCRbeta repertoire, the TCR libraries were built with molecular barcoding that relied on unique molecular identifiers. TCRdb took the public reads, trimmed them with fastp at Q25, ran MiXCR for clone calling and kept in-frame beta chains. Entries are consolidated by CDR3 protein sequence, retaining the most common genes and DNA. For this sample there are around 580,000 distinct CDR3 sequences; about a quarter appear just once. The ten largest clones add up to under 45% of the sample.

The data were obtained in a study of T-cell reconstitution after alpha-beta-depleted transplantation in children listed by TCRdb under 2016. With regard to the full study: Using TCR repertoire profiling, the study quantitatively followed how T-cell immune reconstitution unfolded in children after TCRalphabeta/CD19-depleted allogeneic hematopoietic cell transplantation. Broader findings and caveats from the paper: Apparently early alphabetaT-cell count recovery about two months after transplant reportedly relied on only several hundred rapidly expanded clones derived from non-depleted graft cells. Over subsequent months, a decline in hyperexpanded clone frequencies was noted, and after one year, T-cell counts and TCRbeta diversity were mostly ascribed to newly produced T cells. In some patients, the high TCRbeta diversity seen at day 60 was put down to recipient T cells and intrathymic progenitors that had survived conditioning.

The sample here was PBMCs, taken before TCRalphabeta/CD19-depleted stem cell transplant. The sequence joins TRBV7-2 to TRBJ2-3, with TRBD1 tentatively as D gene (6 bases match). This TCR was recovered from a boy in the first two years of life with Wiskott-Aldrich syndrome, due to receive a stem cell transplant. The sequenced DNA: TGTGCCAGCAGCTTAGCTATAGGGGGATATAGCACAGATACGCAGTATTTT. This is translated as CASSLAIGGYSTDTQYF.